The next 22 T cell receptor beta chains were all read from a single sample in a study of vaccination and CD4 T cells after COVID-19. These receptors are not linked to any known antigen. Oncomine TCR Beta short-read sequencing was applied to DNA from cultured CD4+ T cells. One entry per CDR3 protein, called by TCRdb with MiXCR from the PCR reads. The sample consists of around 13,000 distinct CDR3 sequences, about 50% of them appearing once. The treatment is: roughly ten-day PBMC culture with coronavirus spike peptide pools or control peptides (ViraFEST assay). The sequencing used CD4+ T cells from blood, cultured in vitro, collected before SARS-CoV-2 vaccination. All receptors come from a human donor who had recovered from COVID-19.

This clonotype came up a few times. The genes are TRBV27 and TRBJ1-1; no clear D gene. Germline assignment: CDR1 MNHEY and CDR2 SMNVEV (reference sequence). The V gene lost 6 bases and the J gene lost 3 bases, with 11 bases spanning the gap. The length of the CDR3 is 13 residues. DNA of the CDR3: TGTGCCAGCAGCCACACGTGGGACACTGAAGCTTTCTTT. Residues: CASSHTWDTEAFF.

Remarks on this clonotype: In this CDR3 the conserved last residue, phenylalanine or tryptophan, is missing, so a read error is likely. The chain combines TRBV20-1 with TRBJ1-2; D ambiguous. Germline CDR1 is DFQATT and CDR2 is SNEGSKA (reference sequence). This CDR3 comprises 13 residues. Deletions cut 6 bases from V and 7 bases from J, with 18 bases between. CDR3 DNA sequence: TGCAGTGCCCACGGGGAATCCGTCTCTGGCTACACCCTC. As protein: CSAHGESVSGYTL.

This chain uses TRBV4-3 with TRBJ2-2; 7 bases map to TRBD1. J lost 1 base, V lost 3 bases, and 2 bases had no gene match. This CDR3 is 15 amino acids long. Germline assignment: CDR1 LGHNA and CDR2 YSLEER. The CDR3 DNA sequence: TGCGCCAGCAGCCATCGACAGGGGAACACCGGGGAGCTGTTTTTT. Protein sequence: CASSHRQGNTGELFF.

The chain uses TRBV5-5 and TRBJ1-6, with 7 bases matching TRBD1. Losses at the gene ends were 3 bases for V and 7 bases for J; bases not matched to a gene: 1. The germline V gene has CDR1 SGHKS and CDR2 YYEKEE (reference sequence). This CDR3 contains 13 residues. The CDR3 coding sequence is TGTGCCAGCAGCTGGGACAGAAATTCACCCCTCCACTTT. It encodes CASSWDRNSPLHF.

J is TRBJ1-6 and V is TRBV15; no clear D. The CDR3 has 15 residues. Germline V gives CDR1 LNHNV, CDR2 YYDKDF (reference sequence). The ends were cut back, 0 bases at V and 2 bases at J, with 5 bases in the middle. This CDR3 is CATSRDSPYNSPLHF. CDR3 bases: TGTGCCACCAGCAGAGATAGTCCCTATAATTCACCCCTCCACTTT.

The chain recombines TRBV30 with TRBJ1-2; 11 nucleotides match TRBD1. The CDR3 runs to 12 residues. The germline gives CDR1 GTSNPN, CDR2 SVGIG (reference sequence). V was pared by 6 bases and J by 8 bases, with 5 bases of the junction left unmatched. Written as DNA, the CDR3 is TGTGCCTGCCAGGACAGGGGGCGAGGCTACACCTTC. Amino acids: CACQDRGRGYTF.

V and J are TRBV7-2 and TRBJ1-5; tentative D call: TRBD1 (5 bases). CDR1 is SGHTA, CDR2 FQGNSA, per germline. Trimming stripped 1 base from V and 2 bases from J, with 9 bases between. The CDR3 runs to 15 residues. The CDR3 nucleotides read TGTGCCAGCAGCTTAGGCAGGGCGGGCAATCAGCCCCAGCATTTT. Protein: CASSLGRAGNQPQHF.

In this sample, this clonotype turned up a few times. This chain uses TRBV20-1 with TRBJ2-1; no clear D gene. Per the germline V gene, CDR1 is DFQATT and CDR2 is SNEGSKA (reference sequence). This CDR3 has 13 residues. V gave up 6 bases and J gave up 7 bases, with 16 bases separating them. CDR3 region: CSARPRSRNEQFF. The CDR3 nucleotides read TGCAGTGCGAGGCCCCGGAGTAGAAATGAGCAGTTCTTC.

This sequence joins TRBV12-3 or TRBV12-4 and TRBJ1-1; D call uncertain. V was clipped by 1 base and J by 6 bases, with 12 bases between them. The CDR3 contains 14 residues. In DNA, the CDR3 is TGTGCCAGCAGTTTAGTCTCCACCGCCGCTGAAGCTTTCTTT. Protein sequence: CASSLVSTAAEAFF.

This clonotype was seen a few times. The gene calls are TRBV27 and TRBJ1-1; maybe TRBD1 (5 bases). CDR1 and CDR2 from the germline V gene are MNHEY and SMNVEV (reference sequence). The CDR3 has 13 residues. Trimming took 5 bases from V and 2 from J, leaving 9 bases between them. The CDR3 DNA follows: TGTGCCAGCAGTCCGACAGCAAACACTGAAGCTTTCTTT. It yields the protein CASSPTANTEAFF.

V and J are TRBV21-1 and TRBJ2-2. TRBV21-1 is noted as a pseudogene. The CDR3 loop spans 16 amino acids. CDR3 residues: CASSDLRTKNTGELFF. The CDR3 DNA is TGTGCCAGCAGCGACTTGAGGACCAAGAACACCGGGGAGCTGTTTTTT.

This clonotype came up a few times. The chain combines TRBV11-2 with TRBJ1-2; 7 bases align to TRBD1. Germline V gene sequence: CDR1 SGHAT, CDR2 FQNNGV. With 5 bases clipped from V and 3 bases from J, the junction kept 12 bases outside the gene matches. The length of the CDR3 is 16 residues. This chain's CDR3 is CASSPPTGRGDYGYTF. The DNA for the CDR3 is TGTGCCAGCAGCCCCCCGACAGGGAGGGGGGACTATGGCTACACCTTC.

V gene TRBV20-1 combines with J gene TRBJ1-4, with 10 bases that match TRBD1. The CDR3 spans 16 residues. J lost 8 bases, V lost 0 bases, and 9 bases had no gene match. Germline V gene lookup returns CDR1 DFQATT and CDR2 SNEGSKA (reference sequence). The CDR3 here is CSARDLAGTGAEKLFF. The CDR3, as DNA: TGCAGTGCTAGAGATCTCGCCGGGACAGGGGCCGAAAAACTGTTTTTT.

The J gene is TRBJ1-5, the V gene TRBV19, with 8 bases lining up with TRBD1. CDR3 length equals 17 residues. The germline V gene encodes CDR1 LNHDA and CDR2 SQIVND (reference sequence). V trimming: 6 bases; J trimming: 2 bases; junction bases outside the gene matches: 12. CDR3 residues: CASSPGQGGVGNQPQHF. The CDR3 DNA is TGTGCCAGTAGCCCAGGACAGGGAGGAGTAGGCAATCAGCCCCAGCATTTT.

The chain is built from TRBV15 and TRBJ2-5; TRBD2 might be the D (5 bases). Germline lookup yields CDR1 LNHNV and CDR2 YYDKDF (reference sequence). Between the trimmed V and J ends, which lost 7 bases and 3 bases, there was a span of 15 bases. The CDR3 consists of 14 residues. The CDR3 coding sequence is TGTGCCACCACCCCGGGGTCAGGTAAAGAGACCCAGTACTTC. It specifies CATTPGSGKETQYF. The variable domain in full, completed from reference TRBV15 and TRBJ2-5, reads DAMVIQNPRYQVTQFGKPVTLSCSQTLNHNVMYWYQQKSSQAPKLLFHYYDKDFNNEADTPDNFQSRRPNTSFCFLDIRSPGLGDTAMYLCATTPGSGKETQYFGPGTRLLVL.

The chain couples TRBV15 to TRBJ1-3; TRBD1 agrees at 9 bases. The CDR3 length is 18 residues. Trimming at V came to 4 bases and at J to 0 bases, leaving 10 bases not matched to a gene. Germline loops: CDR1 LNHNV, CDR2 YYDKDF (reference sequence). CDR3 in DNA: TGTGCCACCAGCAAATACCGGGACAGGGTGAACTCTGGAAACACCATATATTTT. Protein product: CATSKYRDRVNSGNTIYF.

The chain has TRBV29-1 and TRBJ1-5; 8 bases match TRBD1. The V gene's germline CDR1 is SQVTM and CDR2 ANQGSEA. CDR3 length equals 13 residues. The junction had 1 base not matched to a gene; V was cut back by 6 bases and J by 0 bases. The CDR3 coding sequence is TGCAGCGTAGGACAGGGTAGCAATCAGCCCCAGCATTTT. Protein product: CSVGQGSNQPQHF.

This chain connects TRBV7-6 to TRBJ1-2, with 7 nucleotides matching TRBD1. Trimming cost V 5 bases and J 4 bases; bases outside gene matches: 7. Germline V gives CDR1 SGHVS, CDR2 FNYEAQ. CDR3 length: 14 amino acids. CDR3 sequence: CASSNGQAGYGYTF. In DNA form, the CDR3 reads TGTGCCAGCAGCAACGGACAGGCGGGCTATGGCTACACCTTC. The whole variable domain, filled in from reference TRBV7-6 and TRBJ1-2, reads GAGVSQSPRYKVTKRGQDVALRCDPISGHVSLYWYRQALGQGPEFLTYFNYEAQQDKSGLPNDRFSAERPEGSISTLTIQRTEQRDSAMYRCASSNGQAGYGYTFGSGTRLTVV.

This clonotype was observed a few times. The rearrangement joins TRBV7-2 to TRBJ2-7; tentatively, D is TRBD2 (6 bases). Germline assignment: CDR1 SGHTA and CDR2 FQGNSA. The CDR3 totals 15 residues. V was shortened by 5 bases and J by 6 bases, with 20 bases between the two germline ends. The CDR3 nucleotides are TGTGCCAGCAGCCTTCAACCGGGACTCCAAGGCGAGCAGTACTTC. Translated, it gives CASSLQPGLQGEQYF.

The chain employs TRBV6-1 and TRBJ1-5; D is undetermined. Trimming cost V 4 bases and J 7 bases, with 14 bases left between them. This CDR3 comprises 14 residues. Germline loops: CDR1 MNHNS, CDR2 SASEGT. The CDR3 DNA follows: TGTGCCAGCAGTGTCTTTTCTGAGGCCCAGCCCCAGCATTTT. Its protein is CASSVFSEAQPQHF.

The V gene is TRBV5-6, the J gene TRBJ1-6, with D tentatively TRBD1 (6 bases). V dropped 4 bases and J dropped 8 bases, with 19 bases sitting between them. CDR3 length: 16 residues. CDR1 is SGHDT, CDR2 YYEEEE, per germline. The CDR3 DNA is TGTGCCAGCAGCGGACTCGGGACATCTCTACATTCACCCCTCCACTTT. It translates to CASSGLGTSLHSPLHF.

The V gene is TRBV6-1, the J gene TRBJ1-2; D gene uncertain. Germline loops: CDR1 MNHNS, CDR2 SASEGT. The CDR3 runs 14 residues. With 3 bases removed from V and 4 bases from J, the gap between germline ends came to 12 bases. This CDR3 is CASSDNSGIYGYTF. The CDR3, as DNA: TGTGCCAGCAGTGATAATTCTGGGATCTATGGCTACACCTTC.